The clone carrying this TCR beta chain has ten or more counts. The target antigen is unknown. The entry originates in a study of human T cells and chemical hapten exposure. Overall study context: Donors were sensitized with 2% DPC on the upper inner arm. Study observations and caveats: Among TCRs, those above 1 in 1000 frequency were unaffected by DPC sensitization.

Trimming removed 3 bases from V and 4 bases from J, with 13 bases in between. This CDR3 spans 14 amino acids. Germline V gene data show CDR1 as DFQATT and CDR2 as SNEGSKA (reference sequence). The time point: patch test 2, 6 weeks after DPC sensitization. Treatment defined: therapeutic diphenylcyclopropenone sensitization with weekly scalp DPC. Total RNA was extracted from unfractionated whole blood. From the RACE reads, TCRdb called clonotypes with MiXCR, one entry per CDR3 protein. This table holds under 85,000 distinct CDR3 sequences, 10% found once. V gene TRBV20-1 combines with J gene TRBJ1-3; the D gene is possibly TRBD1 (6 bases). The receptor's source is a woman between 50 and 59 years old with alopecia areata. Some clones in this sample may be carry-over from other donors' samples. The sequencing here drew on whole blood, taken in connection with sensitization to the hapten diphenylcyclopropenone (DPC). In DNA form, the CDR3 reads TGCAGTGCTAGCCTGGGGGCGAGGGGAAACACCATATATTTT. Translation gives CSASLGARGNTIYF.